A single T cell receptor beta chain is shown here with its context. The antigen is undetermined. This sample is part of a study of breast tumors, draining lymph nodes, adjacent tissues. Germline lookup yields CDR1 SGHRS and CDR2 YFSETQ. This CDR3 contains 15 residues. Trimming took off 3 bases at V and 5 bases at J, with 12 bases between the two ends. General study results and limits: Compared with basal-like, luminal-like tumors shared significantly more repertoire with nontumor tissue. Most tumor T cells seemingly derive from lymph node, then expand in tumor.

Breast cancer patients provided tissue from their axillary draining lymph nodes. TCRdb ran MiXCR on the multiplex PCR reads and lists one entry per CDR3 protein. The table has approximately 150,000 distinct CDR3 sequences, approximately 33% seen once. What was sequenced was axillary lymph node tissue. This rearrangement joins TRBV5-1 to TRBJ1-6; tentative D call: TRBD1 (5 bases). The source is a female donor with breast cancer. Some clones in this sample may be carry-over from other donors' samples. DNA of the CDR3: TGCGCCAGCAGCTCGGGGCAGAGAGATAATTCACCCCTCCACTTT. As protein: CASSSGQRDNSPLHF.